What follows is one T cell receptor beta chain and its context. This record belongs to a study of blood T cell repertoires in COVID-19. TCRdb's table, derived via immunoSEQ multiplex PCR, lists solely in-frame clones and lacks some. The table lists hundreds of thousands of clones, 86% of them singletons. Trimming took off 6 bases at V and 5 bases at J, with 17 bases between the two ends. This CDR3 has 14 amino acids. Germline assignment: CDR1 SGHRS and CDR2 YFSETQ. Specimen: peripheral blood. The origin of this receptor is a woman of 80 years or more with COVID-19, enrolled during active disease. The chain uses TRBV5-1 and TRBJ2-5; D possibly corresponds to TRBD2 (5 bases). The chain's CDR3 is CASNPHPGEETQYF. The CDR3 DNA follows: TGCGCCAGCAACCCCCATCCTGGGGAGGAGACCCAGTACTTC.